The 22 T cell receptor beta chains in this list originate from one sample, sequenced in a study of blood T cell repertoires in COVID-19. Measured with immunoSEQ multiplex PCR; TCRdb has only the in-frame clones, and not every one. The sample has around 140,000 clones, 80% seen once. The sample comprised peripheral blood. Source of these receptors: a man in his 70s who had recovered from COVID-19.

This sequence joins TRBV4-3 and TRBJ2-7; tentatively, D is TRBD1 (7 bases). The CDR3 covers 16 residues. V lost 0 bases to trimming and J lost 2 bases, with 14 bases between them. The V gene's germline CDR1 is LGHNA and CDR2 YSLEER. The CDR3 loop reads CASSQESGGQAYEQYF. CDR3 coding DNA: TGCGCCAGCAGCCAAGAATCAGGGGGGCAAGCCTACGAGCAGTACTTC.

The genes are TRBV19 and TRBJ2-1; 15 bases are shared with TRBD2. Trimming removed 3 bases from V and 8 bases from J; junction bases left unmatched: 5. The CDR3 sequence is 16 residues long. Per the germline V gene, CDR1 is LNHDA and CDR2 is SQIVND (reference sequence). In nucleotides, the CDR3 is TGTGCCAGTAGTATTAGGGGACTAGCGGGAGGCTATGAGCAGTTCTTC. Encoded protein: CASSIRGLAGGYEQFF.

The chain couples TRBV4-1 to TRBJ2-7, with 10 bases lining up with TRBD2. V shed 4 bases, J shed 0 bases, and the junction held 3 bases outside the gene matches. The CDR3 has 15 amino acids. Germline V lookup: CDR1 MGHRA, CDR2 YSYEKL. The CDR3 coding sequence is TGCGCCAGCAGCCTCGGACTAGCGGTCTCCTACGAGCAGTACTTC. It yields the protein CASSLGLAVSYEQYF.

The chain joins TRBV29-1 to TRBJ1-2; no clear D. V gave up 0 bases and J gave up 8 bases, with 16 bases separating them. This CDR3 is built from 14 residues. Germline values: CDR1 SQVTM, CDR2 ANQGSEA. The CDR3 reads CSVEDLTEEEGYTF. CDR3 DNA sequence: TGCAGCGTTGAAGATCTGACCGAGGAGGAAGGCTACACCTTC.

The rearrangement links TRBV5-6 to TRBJ1-2; TRBD1 matches 9 bases. The CDR3 is 15 amino acids. V trimming: 5 bases; J trimming: 7 bases; junction bases outside the gene matches: 12. CDR1 SGHDT and CDR2 YYEEEE come from the germline V gene. The CDR3 DNA sequence: TGTGCCAGCAGACGACCGGGACAGGGTTTGGGTGGCTACACCTTC. Translation: CASRRPGQGLGGYTF.

V gene TRBV5-4 combines with J gene TRBJ2-6; D gene ambiguous. Germline lookup yields CDR1 SGHNT and CDR2 YYREEE (reference sequence). The CDR3 consists of 14 residues. V lost 4 bases and J lost 0, with 5 bases in between. The CDR3 DNA reads TGTGCCAGCAGCGAGAACTCTGGGGCCAACGTCCTGACTTTC. This encodes CASSENSGANVLTF.

This clone appeared a few times. This rearrangement joins TRBV20-1 to TRBJ1-1; unclear D gene. The germline V gene has CDR1 DFQATT and CDR2 SNEGSKA (reference sequence). Trimming left V 3 bases short and J 4 bases short, with 9 bases between. The length of the CDR3 is 12 residues. The CDR3 coding sequence is TGCAGTGCTAGTAAGGAGCTCACTGAAGCTTTCTTT. Encoded protein: CSASKELTEAFF.

In this sample, this clone turned up once. The chain is built from TRBV9 and TRBJ2-6, with D perhaps matching TRBD1 (6 bases). Trimming shortened V by 4 bases and J by 1 base, and 12 bases separated the two germline ends. In germline, CDR1 is SGDLS, CDR2 YYNGEE. This CDR3 has 16 amino acids. CDR3 in DNA: TGTGCCAGCAGCTCACGAGGGGGTTCTGGGGCCAACGTCCTGACTTTC. Translating it yields CASSSRGGSGANVLTF.

The J gene is TRBJ2-7, the V gene TRBV7-8; 8 nucleotides align to TRBD2. Trimming at V came to 1 base and at J to 2 bases, leaving 4 bases not matched to a gene. The CDR3 has 15 amino acids. Germline CDR1 SGHVS, CDR2 FQNEAQ. CDR3 region: CASSLGREGPYEQYF. CDR3 DNA: TGTGCCAGCAGCTTAGGACGGGAGGGACCCTACGAGCAGTACTTC.

Points on this clone: Germline is not matched at one junction end, which may reflect a read error. The gene calls are TRBV12-3 or TRBV12-4 and TRBJ2-7; TRBD2 matches 15 bases. The length of the CDR3 is 13 residues. The CDR3, as DNA: TGTGCCAGCAGTTTGGGGACTAGCGGGAGGTACAACTTC. It yields the protein CASSLGTSGRYNF.

CDR3 residues: CASNPGLAGVGELFF. The CDR3 nucleotides read TGTGCCAGTAATCCGGGACTAGCGGGAGTCGGGGAGCTGTTTTTT. The chain has TRBV19 and TRBJ2-2; 14 bases map to TRBD2. J gave up 7 bases and V 7 bases, and 5 bases lay outside the gene matches. The length of the CDR3 is 15 residues. Germline CDR1 and CDR2: LNHDA and SQIVND (reference sequence).

The chain links TRBV30 to TRBJ1-1, with D uncertain. The CDR3 has 13 residues. Germline V gene lookup returns CDR1 GTSNPN and CDR2 SVGIG (reference sequence). The V and J ends lost 4 bases and 8 bases respectively, with 17 bases between them. CDR3 protein: CAWIPNPSQEAFF. CDR3 nucleotide sequence: TGTGCCTGGATACCAAACCCATCGCAGGAAGCTTTCTTT. Full variable domain (missing parts from reference TRBV30 and TRBJ1-1): SQTIHQWPATLVQPVGSPLSLECTVEGTSNPNLYWYRQAAGRGLQLLFYSVGIGQISSEVPQNLSASRPQDRQFILSSKKLLLSDSGFYLCAWIPNPSQEAFFGQGTRLTVV.

The chain joins TRBV7-2 to TRBJ1-5; maybe TRBD1 (5 bases). The CDR3 contains 13 residues. CDR1 SGHTA and CDR2 FQGNSA come from the germline V gene. Trimming took off 3 bases at V and 9 bases at J, with 12 bases between the two ends. This chain's CDR3 is CASSFGQTGPQHF. The CDR3 coding sequence is TGTGCCAGCAGCTTCGGACAAACAGGGCCCCAGCATTTT.

For the CDR3, the DNA is TGTGCCAGCAGTTACGAAGGGGGTTGGGAGCAGTACTTC. Its protein product is CASSYEGGWEQYF. The J gene is TRBJ2-7, the V gene TRBV6-5; D perhaps matches TRBD1 (6 bases). The ends were cut back, 2 bases at V and 7 bases at J, with 12 bases in the middle. The CDR3 has 13 amino acids. Germline CDR1 and CDR2: MNHEY and SVGAGI.

The chain carries TRBV5-1 and TRBJ2-7, with TRBD2 matching 11 bases. The germline CDR1 and CDR2 sequences are SGHRS and YFSETQ. This CDR3 spans 18 amino acids. Trimming at V came to 4 bases and at J to 4 bases, leaving 16 bases not matched to a gene. This CDR3 reads CASSPRLIAGGPVYEQYF. The CDR3 region has the DNA TGCGCCAGCAGCCCGAGACTAATAGCGGGAGGGCCGGTTTACGAGCAGTACTTC.

The CDR3 reads CASSQVGVNPYEQYF. The CDR3 DNA reads TGTGCCAGCAGCCAAGTCGGGGTGAACCCCTACGAGCAGTACTTC. The chain is built from TRBV3-1 (or the pseudogene TRBV3-2) and TRBJ2-7; perhaps TRBD2 as D (5 bases). Germline CDR1 and CDR2: LGHDT and YNNKEL (reference sequence). This CDR3 is 15 amino acids long. V was trimmed by 1 base and J by 2 bases, leaving 12 bases between them.

The chain is built from TRBV12-5 and TRBJ2-7, with 13 bases lining up with TRBD2. The CDR3 spans 18 residues. Germline V lookup: CDR1 LGHNT, CDR2 FRNRAP. With 2 bases clipped from V and 1 base from J, the junction kept 8 bases outside the gene matches. CDR3 nucleotides: TGTGCTAGTGGTTTGAGGACTAGCGGGAGATTGTTTTCCTACGAGCAGTACTTC. Its protein is CASGLRTSGRLFSYEQYF. The full variable domain, rest sourced from reference TRBV12-5 and TRBJ2-7, is DARVTQTPRHKVTEMGQEVTMRCQPILGHNTVFWYRQTMMQGLELLAYFRNRAPLDDSGMPKDRFSAEMPDATLATLKIQPSEPRDSAVYFCASGLRTSGRLFSYEQYFGPGTRLTVT.

The chain joins TRBV19 to TRBJ2-7; D perhaps matches TRBD1 (6 bases). From germline, CDR1 is LNHDA and CDR2 SQIVND (reference sequence). Trimming removed 5 bases from V and 4 bases from J, with 9 bases in between. The CDR3 length is 12 residues. The CDR3 loop reads CASSETGYEQYF. In DNA, the CDR3 is TGTGCCAGTAGTGAAACAGGGTACGAGCAGTACTTC.

V gene TRBV7-9 combines with J gene TRBJ1-1; D is ambiguous. CDR1 is SEHNR, CDR2 FQNEAQ, per germline (reference sequence). This CDR3 spans 12 amino acids. V dropped 1 base and J dropped 9 bases, with 9 bases sitting between them. This CDR3 is CASSLERTQAFF. In DNA form, the CDR3 reads TGTGCCAGCAGCTTAGAACGGACTCAAGCTTTCTTT.

V is TRBV4-1 and J is TRBJ2-2, with D maybe TRBD1 (6 bases). Trimming removed 3 bases at V and 0 bases at J, with 8 bases between. The CDR3 has 15 amino acids. The germline gives CDR1 MGHRA, CDR2 YSYEKL. The CDR3: CASSQGQTNTGELFF. The CDR3 DNA sequence: TGCGCCAGCAGCCAGGGACAAACGAACACCGGGGAGCTGTTTTTT.

Notes on this clone: Other nucleotide sequences in the sample specify the same CDR3. V usage is TRBV24-1 and J usage is TRBJ2-1; possible D gene TRBD1, 5 bases. Germline V gene data show CDR1 as KGHDR and CDR2 as SFDVKD. Trimming took off 4 bases at V and 0 bases at J, with 12 bases between the two ends. CDR3 length: 16 residues. CDR3 sequence reads: CATSDADSSSYNEQFF. The CDR3 DNA reads TGTGCCACCAGTGACGCTGACAGTAGCTCCTACAATGAGCAGTTCTTC.

Points on this clone: At one end, the junction sequence differs from germline, possibly due to a read error. The V call is TRBV6-2 or TRBV6-3, the J call TRBJ2-5; TRBD2 matches at 8 bases. The V gene's germline CDR1 is MNHEY and CDR2 SVGEGT. CDR3 size: 14 residues. The CDR3 region is CASRPTSGQQTQYF. The CDR3 region has the DNA TGTGCCAGCAGACCTACTAGCGGCCAACAGACCCAGTACTTC.